This TCR beta chain was recorded in a study of T-cell memory formation after mild COVID-19. Study context: Most TCR clusters belonged to a single donor.

cDNA libraries for TCR alpha and TCR beta, carrying sample barcodes and UMIs, came from 5'RACE with constant-segment primers. Each CDR3 protein is one row after TCRdb ran MiXCR on the 5' RACE reads. The sample yields about 610,000 distinct CDR3 sequences, 15% to 20% seen once. This clonotype has a count of ten or more. Its matching antigen is unknown. Whole-study results and caveats: Mostly located in CM and EM were contracting CD4+ clones, with contracting CD8+ clones located in EMRA.

This CDR3 has 16 amino acids. Germline lookup yields CDR1 MGHDK and CDR2 SYGVNS. V gave up 3 bases and J gave up 2 bases; unmatched junction bases: 3. Sequenced: PBMCs or a T cell subset sorted from them (not recorded which). The chain employs TRBV25-1 and TRBJ2-3; 12 positions agree with TRBD2. The receptor comes from an adult woman who had mild COVID-19 (a few samples of this study predate the infection). Cell type and time point are not known. CDR3 protein: CASSERTSGNTDTQYF. The CDR3 bases are TGTGCCAGCAGTGAGCGGACTAGCGGGAACACAGATACGCAGTATTTT.